Below, 23 T cell receptor beta chains from the same sample are listed, as sequenced in a study of beta chain features in type 1 diabetes. Sequenced material consisted of expressed TCRB transcripts (all of the isolated RNA was reverse transcribed). The table came from immunoSEQ multiplex PCR; TCRdb's copy has only in-frame clones and leaves some out. The sample comprises about 160,000 clones, 8.1% of which are singletons, and 0.55% to 0.75% rests with the top ten. The sequenced material came from central memory CD4+ T cells from blood. Source of these receptors: a man younger than 35 in good health.

This chain connects TRBV5-4 to TRBJ2-3, with TRBD2 matching 10 bases. The CDR3 extends over 16 amino acids. Trimming cost V 2 bases and J 4 bases; bases outside gene matches: 7. Germline V lookup: CDR1 SGHNT, CDR2 YYREEE (reference sequence). The CDR3 nucleotides are TGTGCCAGCAGCTTAGAACCTAGCGGGAGCGCAGATACGCAGTATTTT. This translates into CASSLEPSGSADTQYF.

There are a few counts of this clone. The chain has TRBV7-6 and TRBJ2-2; tentatively, D is TRBD2 (6 bases). Trimming removed 1 base at V and 4 bases at J, with 10 bases between. Germline assignment: CDR1 SGHVS and CDR2 FNYEAQ. The CDR3 extends over 15 amino acids. CDR3 bases: TGTGCCAGCAGCTTAGTGAGGGGAGGCACCGGGGAGCTGTTTTTT. Residues: CASSLVRGGTGELFF.

DNA for the CDR3: TGTGCCAGCAGCTTCGACAGGGTCGACTATGGCTACACCTTC. Translating it yields CASSFDRVDYGYTF. The V and J genes are TRBV7-9 and TRBJ1-2, with 7 bases that match TRBD1. V trimming: 3 bases; J trimming: 3 bases; junction bases outside the gene matches: 4. CDR3 length equals 14 residues. Germline CDR1 is SEHNR and CDR2 is FQNEAQ (reference sequence).

This clone has more than one count but fewer than ten. This chain connects TRBV4-1 to TRBJ1-4, with D unclear. The CDR3 extends over 13 amino acids. CDR1 MGHRA and CDR2 YSYEKL come from the germline V gene. The V gene lost 6 bases and the J gene lost 8 bases, with 13 bases spanning the gap. CDR3 amino acids: CASRFRGEEKLFF. CDR3 in DNA: TGCGCCAGCAGATTCCGGGGTGAAGAAAAACTGTTTTTT.

The V call is TRBV7-2, the J call TRBJ2-3, with D possibly being TRBD1 (5 bases). Per the germline V gene, CDR1 is SGHTA and CDR2 is FQGNSA. V lost 1 base, J lost 2 bases, and 13 bases lay in between. This CDR3 has 16 residues. The DNA for the CDR3 is TGTGCCAGCAGCTTAGAAGGGGATTGGGTCACAGATACGCAGTATTTT. It codes for CASSLEGDWVTDTQYF.

The chain combines TRBV6-1 with TRBJ2-7; 8 bases fit TRBD1. This CDR3 region has 15 residues. Trimming took 2 bases from V and 3 from J; bases not matched to a gene: 6. The germline V gene has CDR1 MNHNS and CDR2 SASEGT. The CDR3: CASSERTGRGYEQYF. CDR3 DNA: TGTGCCAGCAGTGAACGGACAGGGAGAGGCTACGAGCAGTACTTC.

J is TRBJ2-7 and V is TRBV5-6, with a possible D match to TRBD1 (5 bases). The CDR3 consists of 14 residues. Germline CDR1 reads SGHDT; CDR2 reads YYEEEE. Trimming left V 0 bases short and J 3 bases short, with 10 bases between. CDR3 coding DNA: TGTGCCAGCAGCTTGGCCGCCCAGGGCTACGAGCAGTACTTC. This gives the protein CASSLAAQGYEQYF.

The rearrangement uses TRBV5-1 and TRBJ1-4; D not certain. The CDR3 is made up of 15 amino acids. Germline CDR1 is SGHRS and CDR2 is YFSETQ. With 1 base removed from V and 8 bases from J, the gap between germline ends came to 15 bases. The CDR3 spells CASSLSEAGGEKLFF. The CDR3 region has the DNA TGCGCCAGCAGCTTGAGTGAGGCCGGTGGGGAAAAACTGTTTTTT. Using reference TRBV5-1 and TRBJ1-4 for the parts outside the CDR3, the full variable domain is KAGVTQTPRYLIKTRGQQVTLSCSPISGHRSVSWYQQTPGQGLQFLFEYFSETQRNKGNFPGRFSGRQFSNSRSEMNVSTLELGDSALYLCASSLSEAGGEKLFFGSGTQLSVL.

The genes are TRBV29-1 and TRBJ2-1; D not resolved. The CDR3 length is 16 residues. Germline V lookup: CDR1 SQVTM, CDR2 ANQGSEA. V lost 4 bases, J lost 4 bases, and 20 bases lay in between. Written as DNA, the CDR3 is TGCAGCGTTGGCTTGGGTGTCAGCACTATTTACAATGAGCAGTTCTTC. It translates to CSVGLGVSTIYNEQFF.

This clone has just a few counts. The V and J genes are TRBV28 and TRBJ2-2; D might be TRBD2 (7 bases). Trimming pared 2 bases from V and 5 bases from J, leaving 12 bases between. The CDR3 totals 15 residues. Germline V gene sequence: CDR1 MDHEN, CDR2 SYDVKM. This CDR3 reads CASSLRGARTGELFF. CDR3 DNA: TGTGCCAGCAGTTTACGGGGGGCAAGAACCGGGGAGCTGTTTTTT.

V and J are TRBV10-3 and TRBJ2-1; TRBD2 agrees at 10 bases. This CDR3 is built from 17 residues. V trimming: 0 bases; J trimming: 7 bases; junction bases outside the gene matches: 9. Germline V gene lookup returns CDR1 ENHRY and CDR2 SYGVKD. CDR3 DNA: TGTGCCATCAGTGAGTCTAGCTTTGGACTAGCGGAAAATGAGCAGTTCTTC. Its protein product is CAISESSFGLAENEQFF.

This clone was seen more than once but under ten times. The CDR3 carries no conserved terminal phenylalanine or tryptophan, so it likely arises from a read error. No DNA is shown, since the ends of the CDR3 on it are uncertain; the CDR3 is the one TCRdb lists. The genes are TRBV5-4 and TRBJ2-3; the table gives TRBD1 as D, unverified against the DNA. Germline CDR1 is SGHNT and CDR2 is YYREEE (reference sequence). The CDR3 is 14 amino acids in total, end residues counted. The CDR3 here is CASSSGANYDDRGV.

This clone has only a few counts. V is TRBV18 and J is TRBJ2-5, with TRBD1 as a possible D gene (5 bases). The germline gives CDR1 KGHSH, CDR2 LQKENI. CDR3 length: 13 amino acids. The ends were cut back, 1 base at V and 3 bases at J, with 6 bases in the middle. CDR3 DNA: TGTGCCAGCTCACCACGCAGGGAAGAGACCCAGTACTTC. Its translation: CASSPRREETQYF.

The V gene is TRBV9, the J gene TRBJ2-7; 8 positions match TRBD1. This CDR3 is built from 15 residues. After removal of 4 bases from V and 1 base from J, the junction contained 7 bases not matched to a gene. The germline gives CDR1 SGDLS, CDR2 YYNGEE. In DNA, the CDR3 is TGTGCCAGCAGCCCAAGACAGGGGCAGTCCTACGAGCAGTACTTC. Protein product: CASSPRQGQSYEQYF.

This chain uses TRBV5-4 with TRBJ2-3; D remains unclear. Germline assignment: CDR1 SGHNT and CDR2 YYREEE (reference sequence). V dropped 0 bases and J dropped 1 base, with 9 bases sitting between them. The CDR3 has 15 amino acids. The chain's CDR3 is CASSLAFRGTDTQYF. CDR3 DNA: TGTGCCAGCAGCTTGGCCTTTCGGGGCACAGATACGCAGTATTTT.

This clone was recorded many times. The J gene is TRBJ1-5, the V gene TRBV23-1; TRBD1 is a possible D gene (6 bases). TRBV23-1 has ORF status, its function being uncertain. The CDR3 consists of 11 residues. The V gene lost 10 bases and the J gene lost 7 bases, with 11 bases spanning the gap. CDR3 amino acids: CATSGEQPQHF. The CDR3 coding sequence is TGCGCCACTTCAGGGGAGCAGCCCCAGCATTTT.

J is TRBJ1-5 and V is TRBV28, with a possible D match to TRBD1 (6 bases). Germline V lookup: CDR1 MDHEN, CDR2 SYDVKM. The CDR3 sequence is 15 residues long. The germline V and J ends were trimmed by 6 bases and 3 bases, with 15 bases remaining between them. The chain's CDR3 is CASRYSDRPNQPQHF. The CDR3 nucleotides are TGTGCCAGCAGATATTCCGACAGGCCCAATCAGCCCCAGCATTTT.

With respect to this clone: This same CDR3 is encoded by further DNA sequences in the sample. The chain joins TRBV27 to TRBJ2-1; D is perhaps TRBD1 (5 bases). CDR3 length: 15 residues. Germline V CDR1 and CDR2: MNHEY, SMNVEV (reference sequence). V was cut by 0 bases and J by 3 bases, with 9 bases left in between. The CDR3 protein is CASSLSTGYYNEQFF. Written as DNA, the CDR3 is TGTGCCAGCAGTTTATCCACAGGATACTACAATGAGCAGTTCTTC.

This clone was recorded at least ten times. The chain carries TRBV9 and TRBJ1-2; 8 nucleotides agree with TRBD1. This CDR3 is built from 14 residues. The ends lost 3 bases at V and 7 bases at J; junction bases unmatched: 8. CDR1 is SGDLS, CDR2 YYNGEE, per germline. The CDR3 DNA is TGTGCCAGCAGCGCCGACAGGGGATCCCGTGGCTACACCTTC. This translates into CASSADRGSRGYTF.

The chain uses TRBV9 and TRBJ1-2, with 7 bases identical to TRBD1. This CDR3 has 13 residues. Germline CDR1 reads SGDLS; CDR2 reads YYNGEE. Germline trimming cut 0 bases from V and 11 bases from J; bases unmatched to any gene: 7. The chain's CDR3 is CASSVGQGVLYTF. CDR3 DNA sequence: TGTGCCAGCAGCGTAGGACAGGGTGTCCTGTACACCTTC. Full variable domain (missing parts from reference TRBV9 and TRBJ1-2): DSGVTQTPKHLITATGQRVTLRCSPRSGDLSVYWYQQSLDQGLQFLIQYYNGEERAKGNILERFSAQQFPDLHSELNLSSLELGDSALYFCASSVGQGVLYTFGSGTRLTVV.

The chain is built from TRBV5-1 and TRBJ1-2; tentatively, D is TRBD1 (6 bases). Germline assignment: CDR1 SGHRS and CDR2 YFSETQ. With 4 bases removed from V and 4 bases from J, the gap between germline ends came to 14 bases. This CDR3 region has 14 residues. CDR3 residues: CASSPLGQSYGYTF. The CDR3 DNA is TGCGCCAGCAGCCCCCTTGGACAGAGCTATGGCTACACCTTC.

This clone was recorded at least ten times. The gene calls are TRBV14 and TRBJ2-5; D might be TRBD1 (5 bases). V was shortened by 3 bases and J by 4 bases, with 12 bases between the two germline ends. The CDR3 loop spans 14 amino acids. The V gene's germline CDR1 is SGHDN and CDR2 FVKESK. This CDR3 reads CASSHRPGPETQYF. The CDR3 nucleotides read TGTGCCAGCAGCCATCGGCCAGGGCCAGAGACCCAGTACTTC.

This clone was found a few times. The V and J genes are TRBV7-9 and TRBJ2-2; 8 nucleotides align to TRBD1. CDR3 length equals 15 residues. V dropped 1 base and J dropped 5; count of bases not matched to a gene: 3. In germline, CDR1 is SEHNR, CDR2 FQNEAQ (reference sequence). Here the CDR3 reads CASSLGGDRTGELFF. The CDR3, as DNA: TGTGCCAGCAGCTTAGGGGGGGACAGGACCGGGGAGCTGTTTTTT.